This TCR beta chain was sequenced during a study of Graves' ophthalmopathy and Graves' hyperthyroidism. General study points: Appearing in blood as well were most expanded thyroid clonotypes above 0.001 frequency.

Investigators amplified TCR beta CDR3 regions from RNA transcripts. RT-PCR in the first round used HTBI primers; a second-round multiplex PCR followed. TCRdb used MiXCR to reprocess the multiplex PCR reads, holding one entry per CDR3 protein. This repertoire shows just over 600,000 distinct CDR3 sequences, about 20% found once; its top ten account for around 7%. Newly diagnosed, the hyperthyroidism patients had under 2 months' duration and were aged 18 to 65. An approximately 10 ml volume of fresh peripheral blood provided the PBMCs. This clonotype has a single count. The antigen is undetermined. A much larger clone is a single base away; this may be a read error. It is likely a read error, because the conserved phenylalanine at the end of the CDR3 is missing. This TCR was recovered from a woman between 18 and 30 years old with stable Graves' hyperthyroidism. Some clones in this sample may be carry-over from other donors' samples. Sequenced: peripheral blood.

Written as DNA, the CDR3 is TGCAGTGCTGAAAACAGGGAATGGGACTATGGCTACACCTAC. This codes for CSAENREWDYGYTY. The chain links TRBV20-1 to TRBJ1-2; tentative D call: TRBD1 (6 bases). The CDR3 is 14 residues long. V lost 5 bases, J lost 3 bases, and 16 bases lay in between. CDR1 and CDR2 (germline): DFQATT, SNEGSKA (reference sequence).